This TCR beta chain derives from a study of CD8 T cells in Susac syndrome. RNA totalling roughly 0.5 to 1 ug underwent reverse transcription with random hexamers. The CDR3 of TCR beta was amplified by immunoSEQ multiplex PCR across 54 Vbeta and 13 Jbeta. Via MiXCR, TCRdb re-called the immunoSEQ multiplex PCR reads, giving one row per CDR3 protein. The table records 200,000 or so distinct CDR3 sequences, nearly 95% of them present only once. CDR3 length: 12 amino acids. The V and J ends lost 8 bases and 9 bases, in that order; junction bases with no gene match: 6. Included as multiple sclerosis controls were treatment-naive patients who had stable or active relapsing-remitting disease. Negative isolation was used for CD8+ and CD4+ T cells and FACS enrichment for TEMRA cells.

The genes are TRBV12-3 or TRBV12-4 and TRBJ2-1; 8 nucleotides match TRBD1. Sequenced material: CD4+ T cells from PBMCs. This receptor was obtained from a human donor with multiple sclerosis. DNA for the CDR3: TGTGCCAGCGGACGACAGGGGCCTGAGCAGTTCTTC. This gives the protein CASGRQGPEQFF.